The 12 T cell receptor beta chains in this list originate from one sample, sequenced in a study of beta chain features in type 1 diabetes. Expressed TCRB transcripts were sequenced because the isolated RNA had all been reverse transcribed beforehand. Sequencing was performed with immunoSEQ multiplex PCR; in TCRdb, only in-frame clones are kept and a portion is missing. This sample has 150,000 to 200,000 clones, with almost 65% found just once. General study points: Across all four CD4+ subsets, people with type 1 diabetes showed modestly shorter TCRB CDR3s.

Their specific antigens are unknown. The sample consisted of naive CD4+ T cells from blood. These receptors were obtained from a man younger than 45 with type 1 diabetes.

This clone showed up just a few times. The chain carries TRBV20-1 and TRBJ1-1, with D hard to call. From germline, CDR1 is DFQATT and CDR2 SNEGSKA (reference sequence). The germline V and J ends were trimmed by 1 base and 6 bases, with 6 bases remaining between them. This CDR3 region has 11 residues. The CDR3 nucleotides are TGCAGTGCTAGAGTCCTGTCTGAAGCTTTCTTT. Its translation: CSARVLSEAFF.

This sequence joins TRBV27 and TRBJ2-7; 10 nucleotides agree with TRBD1. This CDR3 has 14 amino acids. CDR1 and CDR2 (germline): MNHEY, SMNVEV (reference sequence). V dropped 6 bases and J dropped 5; count of bases not matched to a gene: 7. CDR3: CASRGDRGPHEQYF. DNA for the CDR3: TGTGCCAGCAGGGGGGACAGGGGTCCCCACGAGCAGTACTTC.

This clone was seen more than once but under ten times. The chain has TRBV9 and TRBJ2-1, with D possibly matching TRBD1 (6 bases). Trimming took 4 bases from V and 4 from J, leaving 18 bases between them. The CDR3 is 16 residues long. Looked up from germline, CDR1 is SGDLS and CDR2 is YYNGEE. The CDR3, as DNA: TGTGCCAGCAGCTCCCTCCGGGACAACAAATACAATGAGCAGTTCTTC. Protein sequence: CASSSLRDNKYNEQFF. Full variable domain (rest looked up from reference TRBV9 and TRBJ2-1): DSGVTQTPKHLITATGQRVTLRCSPRSGDLSVYWYQQSLDQGLQFLIQYYNGEERAKGNILERFSAQQFPDLHSELNLSSLELGDSALYFCASSSLRDNKYNEQFFGPGTRLTVL.

The V gene is TRBV27, the J gene TRBJ1-6, with 7 bases fitting TRBD1. CDR3 length equals 16 residues. From germline, CDR1 is MNHEY and CDR2 SMNVEV (reference sequence). Trimming took 5 bases from V and 1 from J; bases not matched to a gene: 5. The CDR3 region is CASSPRQGSYNSPLHF. The CDR3, as DNA: TGTGCCAGCAGTCCTCGACAGGGTTCCTATAATTCACCCCTCCACTTT.

In its sample, this clone was seen once. The chain couples TRBV6-5 to TRBJ2-7; 9 bases map to TRBD1. Trimming cost V 6 bases and J 3 bases; bases outside gene matches: 6. CDR3 length: 14 amino acids. Per the germline V gene, CDR1 is MNHEY and CDR2 is SVGAGI. The CDR3 nucleotides read TGTGCCAGCAGCCCCACAGGGGGCCTCTACGAGCAGTACTTC. The encoded protein is CASSPTGGLYEQYF.

This clone was seen a few times. The chain carries TRBV13 and TRBJ2-3; 7 positions match TRBD1. This CDR3 region has 17 residues. Trimming cost V 3 bases and J 4 bases; bases outside gene matches: 13. Germline V gives CDR1 PRHDT, CDR2 FYEKMQ (reference sequence). In DNA, the CDR3 is TGTGCCAGCAGCTTTGAAGGACCGGGACAGAGGGCAGATACGCAGTATTTT. Translation: CASSFEGPGQRADTQYF.

The rearrangement links TRBV4-3 to TRBJ1-4; D unresolved. The CDR3 is made up of 16 amino acids. The V and J ends lost 0 bases and 0 bases respectively, with 8 bases between them. The germline CDR1 and CDR2 sequences are LGHNA and YSLEER. CDR3 sequence reads: CASSQDLVSTNEKLFF. The CDR3 bases are TGCGCCAGCAGCCAAGATCTTGTCTCAACTAATGAAAAACTGTTTTTT.

The chain recombines TRBV30 with TRBJ2-7, with 7 bases identical to TRBD1. The V segment lost 5 bases and the J segment 1 base; nucleotides outside the gene matches: 2. CDR1 and CDR2 (germline): GTSNPN, SVGIG (reference sequence). The CDR3 loop spans 12 amino acids. Here the CDR3 reads CAWGQDSYEQYF. The CDR3 nucleotides are TGTGCCTGGGGACAGGATTCCTACGAGCAGTACTTC.

This chain connects TRBV30 to TRBJ1-2, with D uncertain. Trimming stripped 8 bases from V and 3 bases from J, with 10 bases between. CDR1 and CDR2 from the germline V gene are GTSNPN and SVGIG (reference sequence). This CDR3 contains 11 residues. The CDR3 reads CAAEEDYGYTF. The CDR3, as DNA: TGTGCCGCGGAGGAGGACTATGGCTACACCTTC.

The rearrangement joins TRBV4-3 to TRBJ2-1; TRBD1 might be the D (6 bases). V lost 4 bases, J lost 7 bases, and 14 bases lay in between. Looked up from germline, CDR1 is LGHNA and CDR2 is YSLEER. The CDR3 runs to 14 residues. The CDR3 reads CASSRPGQGNEQFF. The CDR3 nucleotides are TGCGCCAGCAGCCGCCCGGGACAAGGGAATGAGCAGTTCTTC.

The gene calls are TRBV4-1 and TRBJ2-3; 9 positions agree with TRBD2. Germline CDR1 and CDR2: MGHRA and YSYEKL. Losses at the gene ends were 2 bases for V and 2 bases for J; bases not matched to a gene: 8. The CDR3 contains 17 residues. The CDR3, as DNA: TGCGCCAGCAGCCAACCAGGGGAGCGGGGGGCCACAGATACGCAGTATTTT. Translation gives CASSQPGERGATDTQYF.

This clone was observed a few times. This chain uses TRBV20-1 with TRBJ1-1; no clear D gene. The CDR3 covers 11 residues. CDR1 DFQATT and CDR2 SNEGSKA come from the germline V gene (reference sequence). Trimming removed 3 bases from V and 2 bases from J, with 4 bases in between. The chain's CDR3 is CSARINTEAFF. CDR3 DNA: TGCAGTGCTAGGATAAACACTGAAGCTTTCTTT.